This is a list of T cell receptor beta chains from one sample in a study of T-cell reconstitution after alpha-beta-depleted transplantation in children. TCRdb reprocessed the PCR reads via MiXCR and lists one record per CDR3 protein. This sample has more than 25,000 distinct CDR3 sequences; roughly 5.7% occur once, and the top ten carry approximately 7%. Specimen: PBMCs, mostly from graft donor cells, collected 180 days after TCRalphabeta/CD19-depleted stem cell transplant. These receptors all stem from a male patient younger than 18 who had a stem cell transplant for acute myeloid leukemia, so the T cells may come from the graft donor. Each CDR3 is given with its conserved first and last residue. A D gene is named only where the DNA matches it firmly. Size values are once, few and many counts, or a class for expanded clones, and some rows have none.

v_call	clone_size	j_call	d_call	cdr3_aa	cdr3_nt
TRBV29-1	many	TRBJ1-1	NA	CSARGAEAFF	TGCAGCGCTAGAGGAGCCGAAGCTTTCTTT
TRBV20-1	many	TRBJ2-5	TRBD2	CSASSGSETQYF	TGCAGTGCCTCTAGCGGTTCGGAGACCCAGTACTTC
TRBV6-2/TRBV6-3	NA	TRBJ2-3	NA	CASSRPGSLADTQYF	TGTGCCAGCAGTCGTCCAGGGAGTTTGGCAGATACGCAGTATTTT
TRBV7-9	many	TRBJ2-7	NA	CASSPGTSTGEQYF	TGTGCCAGCAGCCCTGGGACTTCTACCGGCGAGCAGTACTTC
TRBV19	many	TRBJ2-1	NA	CASGDSRAEQFF	TGTGCCAGTGGTGATTCCCGCGCTGAGCAGTTCTTC
TRBV5-5	many	TRBJ1-1	NA	CASRPGFTEAFF	TGTGCCAGCAGACCAGGGTTCACTGAAGCTTTCTTT
TRBV18	few	TRBJ1-1	NA	CASSGGTLTEAFF	TGTGCCAGCTCAGGTGGGACGTTGACTGAAGCTTTCTTT
TRBV6-2/TRBV6-3	many	TRBJ2-7	TRBD2	CASSSLLLAGAYEQYF	TGTGCCAGCAGTAGCCTGCTACTAGCGGGAGCCTACGAGCAGTACTTC
TRBV24-1	many	TRBJ2-3	NA	CATSRGYTDTQYF	TGTGCCACCAGTCGGGGGTACACAGATACGCAGTATTTT
TRBV12-3/TRBV12-4	NA	TRBJ1-2	TRBD1	CASSGTGGGYGHTF	TGTGCCAGCAGTGGGACAGGGGGCGGCTATGGCCACACCTTC
TRBV20-1	many	TRBJ2-3	TRBD2	CSARDPGLAGTDTQYF	TGCAGTGCTAGAGATCCGGGACTAGCGGGCACAGATACGCAGTATTTT
TRBV20-1	many	TRBJ1-3	NA	CSARGARGNTIYF	TGCAGTGCGCGGGGGGCGCGGGGAAACACCATATATTTT
TRBV15	many	TRBJ2-3	NA	CATSRTVSPDTQYF	TGTGCCACCAGCAGAACAGTGAGCCCAGATACGCAGTATTTT
TRBV6-2/TRBV6-3	many	TRBJ1-5	TRBD1	CASSSDRGFGNQPQHF	TGTGCCAGCAGTTCCGACAGGGGTTTTGGCAATCAGCCCCAGCATTTT
TRBV15	many	TRBJ2-7	NA	CATSRETAYEQYF	TGTGCCACCAGCAGAGAGACCGCCTACGAGCAGTACTTC
TRBV18	many	TRBJ1-3	TRBD1	CASSPSRGHSGNTIYF	TGTGCCAGCTCACCTTCCAGGGGGCACTCTGGAAACACCATATATTTT
TRBV10-3	many	TRBJ2-1	TRBD2	CAIREETSNSYNEQFF	TGTGCCATCAGAGAGGAGACTAGCAATTCCTACAATGAGCAGTTCTTC
TRBV4-1	many	TRBJ1-2	NA	CASSQGAGPYGYTF	TGCGCCAGCAGCCAAGGGGCGGGTCCCTATGGCTACACCTTC
TRBV6-2/TRBV6-3	many	TRBJ2-7	TRBD2	CASSSPLAGGPSYEQYF	TGTGCCAGCAGTTCTCCCCTAGCGGGAGGGCCATCCTACGAGCAGTACTTC
TRBV6-5	many	TRBJ1-2	TRBD1	CASSYSAVTGDGYTF	TGTGCCAGCAGTTACTCCGCGGTGACAGGGGATGGCTACACCTTC